Given below is one T cell receptor (beta chain) in context. Its antigen is unidentified. This specimen belongs to a study of cytomegalovirus exposure and HLA in healthy donors. Turning to the study itself: It was reported in a later analysis that the same platform had been used for the roughly 130 validation repertoires as for the 666 first-cohort repertoires. Study-wide points: The study recorded more than 150 TCR beta chains that were cytomegalovirus-associated. Reported results showed that the classifier diagnosed cytomegalovirus status with high specificity and sensitivity.

V was clipped by 6 bases and J by 14 bases; unmatched bases: 5. Per the germline V gene, CDR1 is MNHEY and CDR2 is SMNVEV (reference sequence). The CDR3 sequence is 10 residues long. Generated by immunoSEQ multiplex PCR, the TCRdb table keeps only in-frame clones and is missing some. The data show roughly 130,000 clones, roughly 86% seen once. This TCR was sampled from a woman aged 25 to 39 in good health and CMV-seronegative. This rearrangement joins TRBV27 to TRBJ2-3, with 7 bases matching TRBD2. Sequenced material: PBMCs. The CDR3 nucleotides read TGTGCCAGCAGGACGGGAGGTAGGTATTTT. It translates to CASRTGGRYF.